This entry lists 29 T cell receptor beta chains sequenced from one sample in a study of tumor-infiltrating lymphocytes in primary liver carcinoma (TCRdb year 2017). RNA from unsorted whole blood was extracted with TRIzol reagent, and germline DNA was obtained with the DNeasy Blood & Tissue kit. This sample was sequenced with an Illumina HiSeq 2500. A constant-region primer and ProtoScript II reverse transcriptase were used to reverse-transcribe TCRbeta-specific cDNA from about 0.55 ug total RNA. Three nested multiplex PCR rounds, following a slightly modified ARM-PCR procedure, were used to build the TCRbeta libraries. Multiplex TRBV1-TRBV30 forward primers and a Cbeta reverse primer were used in the first two PCR rounds, each of which was run for approximately 11 cycles. Using fastp trimming at Q25 and MiXCR clonotype assembly, TCRdb reanalyzed the public sequencing data and kept in-frame beta chains. Records with the same CDR3 protein are collapsed into one entry carrying the most frequent genes and DNA. The sample yields about 350,000 distinct CDR3 sequences; around 60% were counted once. The ten largest clonotypes hold roughly 6.5% of the sample.

Sequencing was carried out using peripheral blood. These receptors originate from a man aged 40-50 years with primary liver carcinoma and hepatitis B virus infection.

At least ten counts were recorded for this clonotype. The chain uses TRBV10-2 and TRBJ2-1; 8 bases map to TRBD2. Looked up from germline, CDR1 is WSHSY and CDR2 is SAAADI. Trimming at V came to 10 bases and at J to 2 bases, leaving 7 bases not matched to a gene. The CDR3 is made up of 14 amino acids. CDR3 loop: CATHVAGTYNEQFF. DNA of the CDR3: TGCGCCACTCATGTAGCGGGAACCTACAATGAGCAGTTCTTC.

The chain joins TRBV6-6 to TRBJ2-4, with no clear D. From germline, CDR1 is MNHNY and CDR2 SVGAGI (reference sequence). This CDR3 region has 14 residues. V was cut by 6 bases and J by 0 bases, with 9 bases left in between. The DNA of the CDR3 is TGTGCCAGCAGCCCCGACCAAGCCAAAAACATTCAGTACTTC. Its translation: CASSPDQAKNIQYF.

This clonotype was counted only a few times. This rearrangement joins TRBV20-1 to TRBJ1-1; unclear D gene. V gave up 6 bases and J gave up 9 bases, with 17 bases separating them. The CDR3 extends over 12 amino acids. The germline gives CDR1 DFQATT, CDR2 SNEGSKA (reference sequence). This CDR3 is CSAQDAAPKAFF. The CDR3 nucleotides are TGCAGTGCCCAAGACGCGGCCCCAAAAGCTTTCTTT.

This clonotype was picked up one time. The chain employs TRBV6-5 and TRBJ2-3, with D maybe TRBD1 (5 bases). The V gene's germline CDR1 is MNHEY and CDR2 SVGAGI. V lost 2 bases to trimming and J lost 7 bases, with 19 bases between them. The CDR3 is made up of 16 amino acids. The chain's CDR3 is CASSYGIRAGSNTQYF. The CDR3 DNA follows: TGTGCCAGCAGTTACGGGATCAGGGCAGGGTCCAATACGCAGTATTTT.

As regards this clonotype: At one boundary the junction diverges from the germline segment, which might be a read error. V gene TRBV6-5 combines with J gene TRBJ2-5; 13 bases are shared with TRBD2. Germline-derived CDR1 and CDR2 are MNHEY and SVGAGI. The CDR3 is made up of 17 amino acids. CDR3 coding DNA: TGTGCCATCAGTTACACCCGCGGGACTAGCGGGAAGGAGACCCAGTACTTC. The encoded protein is CAISYTRGTSGKETQYF.

To note about this clonotype: A read error may be the cause here, since a much bigger clone is one base away. The chain couples TRBV29-1 to TRBJ1-1; D unresolved. Germline V gene lookup returns CDR1 SQVTM and CDR2 ANQGSEA. This CDR3 is built from 13 residues. V was cut by 4 bases and J by 2 bases, with 11 bases left in between. CDR3 protein: CSVASSFNTEAFF. CDR3 sequence (DNA): TGCAGCGTTGCGAGCAGTTTCAACACTGAAGCTTTCTTT.

The chain is built from TRBV28 and TRBJ2-1; 10 bases agree with TRBD2. The germline V gene has CDR1 MDHEN and CDR2 SYDVKM. Trimming removed 7 bases from V and 2 bases from J; junction bases left unmatched: 5. This CDR3 region has 15 residues. The CDR3 DNA reads TGTGCCAGCACCCTAGCGGGAGTACCCTACAATGAGCAGTTCTTC. Translated: CASTLAGVPYNEQFF.

The rearrangement links TRBV5-6 to TRBJ2-1; 9 bases agree with TRBD2. The CDR3 runs 15 residues. Germline V gene lookup returns CDR1 SGHDT and CDR2 YYEEEE. V shed 4 bases and J 5 bases; nucleotides not matched to a gene: 7. The CDR3 nucleotides read TGTGCCAGCAGCGCGGGACTAGCTGATCACAATGAGCAGTTCTTC. Protein product: CASSAGLADHNEQFF.

This rearrangement joins TRBV6-2 or TRBV6-3 to TRBJ2-7; TRBD2 might be the D (5 bases). The CDR3 length is 14 residues. V lost 9 bases and J 6 bases, leaving 21 bases between the germline ends. Germline V gives CDR1 MNHEY, CDR2 SVGEGT. The CDR3 reads CASGAAFQFGEQYF. In nucleotides, the CDR3 is TGTGCCAGTGGAGCGGCATTTCAGTTCGGCGAGCAGTACTTC.

Turning to this clonotype: This may be a read error: a much more frequent sequence differs by one nucleotide. This chain connects TRBV29-1 to TRBJ1-1; D possibly corresponds to TRBD1 (6 bases). The CDR3 is 12 residues long. Looked up from germline, CDR1 is SQVTM and CDR2 is ANQGSEA. The CDR3 here is CSVVVGDTEVFF. CDR3 sequence (DNA): TGCAGCGTTGTGGTAGGGGACACTGAAGTTTTCTTT. Using reference TRBV29-1 and TRBJ1-1 for the parts outside the CDR3, the full variable domain is SAVISQKPSRDICQRGTSLTIQCQVDSQVTMMFWYRQQPGQSLTLIATANQGSEATYESGFVIDKFPISRPNLTFSTLTVSNMSPEDSSIYLCSVVVGDTEVFFGQGTRLTVV.

A word on this clonotype: The germline gene is not matched at one end of the junction; a read error may be the cause. The genes are TRBV11-2 and TRBJ2-7, with a tentative D call TRBD1 (6 bases). The CDR3 spans 15 residues. CDR1 SGHAT and CDR2 FQNNGV come from the germline V gene. The CDR3 DNA is TGTGCCAGCAGTTTATTGGGGGCAGAGGGTTTCGAGCACTACTTC. Translated: CASSLLGAEGFEHYF.

The gene calls are TRBV4-1 and TRBJ2-1; no definite D call. This CDR3 is 18 amino acids long. V was shortened by 0 bases and J by 9 bases, with 24 bases between the two germline ends. Germline CDR1 reads MGHRA; CDR2 reads YSYEKL. The CDR3, as DNA: TGCGCCAGCAGCCAAGACTCGCTGGCAAGTGGATCCTGCAGTGAGCAGTTCTTC. Translation: CASSQDSLASGSCSEQFF.

This clonotype has a single count. One end of the junction does not line up with germline, which may come from a read error. This chain uses TRBV11-2 with TRBJ2-1, with D perhaps TRBD2 (5 bases). CDR1 and CDR2 (germline): SGHAT, FQNNGV. There are 16 residues in the CDR3. The CDR3 nucleotides are TGTGCCATCAGCTTACTTGAGGCTATCCGAGGGAATGAGCAGTTCTTC. Its translation is CAISLLEAIRGNEQFF.

Turning to this clonotype: A much larger clone differs by one base, so this may be a read error. The rearrangement links TRBV6-2 or TRBV6-3 to TRBJ1-3; D might be TRBD1 (5 bases). Germline V lookup: CDR1 MNHEY, CDR2 SVGEGT. The CDR3 loop spans 15 amino acids. The V and J ends lost 5 bases and 8 bases respectively, with 19 bases between them. CDR3 nucleotide sequence: TGTGCCAGCAGTGAGGACATCTCGGCCCGAGACACCATATATTTT. Protein product: CASSEDISARDTIYF.

This clonotype was detected only once. This may be a read error, as it is one base from a much larger clone. V is TRBV4-1 and J is TRBJ2-2; 11 nucleotides line up with TRBD2. J was trimmed by 1 base and V by 1 base; bases with no gene match: 5. The germline V gene encodes CDR1 MGHRA and CDR2 YSYEKL. The length of the CDR3 is 18 residues. CDR3 in DNA: TGCGCCAGCAGCCAAGGGGAGCTAGCGGGAGGGAACACCGGGGAGCTGTTTTTT. It codes for CASSQGELAGGNTGELFF.

Points on this clonotype: One junction end disagrees with the germline gene, perhaps due to a read error. The rearrangement joins TRBV24-1 to TRBJ2-2, with D perhaps given as TRBD1 or TRBD2 (5 bases each). Germline V gives CDR1 KGHDR, CDR2 SFDVKD. The CDR3 loop spans 13 amino acids. The CDR3 sequence: CATTGRNTGELFF. CDR3 nucleotides: TGTGCCACCACGGGACGGAACACCGGCGAGCTGTTTTTT.

On this clonotype: A much bigger clone sits one base away, suggesting this may be a read error. The J gene is TRBJ2-2, the V gene TRBV4-3; D unresolved. Trimming stripped 5 bases from V and 4 bases from J, with 8 bases between. The germline V gene has CDR1 LGHNA and CDR2 YSLEER. The CDR3 has 13 residues. This chain's CDR3 is CASSKVRTGELFF. The CDR3 nucleotides are TGCGCCAGCAGCAAAGTACGCACCGGGGAGCTGTTTTTT.

This clonotype was detected many times. V gene TRBV11-2 combines with J gene TRBJ2-5; the D gene is possibly TRBD2 (6 bases). The germline gives CDR1 SGHAT, CDR2 FQNNGV. V dropped 10 bases and J dropped 1 base, with 13 bases sitting between them. The CDR3 is made up of 13 amino acids. The CDR3 DNA reads as TGTGCCATCAGTTCGACTAGCCAAGAGACCCAGTACTTC. It encodes CAISSTSQETQYF.

Comment on this clonotype: This could be a read error, since a much larger clone is one nucleotide away. V and J are TRBV10-2 and TRBJ1-6; D unresolved. The CDR3 consists of 14 residues. Germline CDR1 WSHSY, CDR2 SAAADI. CDR3 sequence: CASSSGSVGSLLHF. The CDR3 DNA sequence: TGCGCCAGCAGTTCGGGATCCGTGGGTTCACTCCTCCACTTT.

Comments on this clonotype: A much larger clone lies a single base off, so this may be a read error. This is likely a read error, given that the CDR3 carries no conserved phenylalanine or tryptophan at its end. The rearrangement joins TRBV4-1 to TRBJ2-6; TRBD1 matches 9 bases. J gave up 4 bases and V 4 bases, and 8 bases lay outside the gene matches. The CDR3 is made up of 17 amino acids. Germline V gives CDR1 MGHRA, CDR2 YSYEKL. The CDR3 nucleotides read TGCGCCAGCAGCCCCCGGGACAGGGTGTCAGGGGCCAACGTCCTGACTTCC. Translated, it gives CASSPRDRVSGANVLTS.

This clonotype came up a few times. The chain recombines TRBV30 with TRBJ1-5, with a tentative D call TRBD1 (5 bases). CDR1 is GTSNPN, CDR2 SVGIG, per germline (reference sequence). CDR3 length equals 13 residues. Trimming shortened V by 2 bases and J by 1 base, and 6 bases separated the two germline ends. The CDR3 region has the DNA TGTGCCTGGAGTCGGGGGAGCAATCAGCCCCAGCATTTT. Its protein product is CAWSRGSNQPQHF.

Of note for this clonotype: It is likely a read error, because the conserved phenylalanine at the end of the CDR3 is missing. Written as DNA, the CDR3 is TGTGCCAGCAAACAACAGGTTCCCTACGAGCAGTACCTC. Protein sequence: CASKQQVPYEQYL. V usage is TRBV28 and J usage is TRBJ2-7; tentative D call: TRBD1 (5 bases). This CDR3 contains 13 residues. Germline CDR1 and CDR2: MDHEN and SYDVKM. V was clipped by 7 bases and J by 2 bases, with 12 bases between them.

Many counts were recorded for this clonotype. The chain uses TRBV29-1 and TRBJ2-2; D remains ambiguous. The germline V gene has CDR1 SQVTM and CDR2 ANQGSEA. There are 14 residues in the CDR3. V lost 4 bases and J 0 bases, leaving 9 bases between the germline ends. The CDR3 region is CSVVGQANTGELFF. CDR3 in DNA: TGCAGCGTTGTTGGGCAGGCGAACACCGGGGAGCTGTTTTTT.

The count of this clonotype is one. The germline gene is not matched at one end of the junction; a read error may be the cause. J is TRBJ1-2 and V is TRBV11-2, with no clear D. There are 15 residues in the CDR3. Germline assignment: CDR1 SGHAT and CDR2 FQNNGV. The CDR3 sequence is CASNLVWLAEYGYTF. The CDR3 DNA sequence: TGTGCCAGCAACTTAGTTTGGCTGGCGGAGTATGGCTACACCTTC. The variable domain in full, completed from reference TRBV11-2 and TRBJ1-2, reads EAGVAQSPRYKIIEKRQSVAFWCNPISGHATLYWYQQILGQGPKLLIQFQNNGVVDDSQLPKDRFSAERLKGVDSTLKIQPAKLEDSAVYLCASNLVWLAEYGYTFGSGTRLTVV.

Details on this clonotype: Since a much larger clone is just one base distant, this may be a read error. The CDR3 does not close with the conserved phenylalanine or tryptophan, likely indicating a read error. The chain carries TRBV29-1 and TRBJ2-5; D is possibly TRBD2 (5 bases). V was cut by 8 bases and J by 5 bases, with 15 bases left in between. Germline V CDR1 and CDR2: SQVTM, ANQGSEA. The CDR3 totals 12 residues. The chain's CDR3 is CSIHSGEETQYL. CDR3 nucleotide sequence: TGCAGCATTCACAGTGGGGAGGAGACCCAGTACCTC.

The count of this clonotype is one. Being one base from a much bigger clone, this may be a read error. The chain links TRBV6-1 to TRBJ2-2; D tentatively reads TRBD1 or TRBD2 (6 bases each). This CDR3 comprises 15 residues. Germline CDR1 MNHNS, CDR2 SASEGT. CDR3 sequence reads: CASGESGAGTGELFF. In DNA form, the CDR3 reads TGTGCCAGCGGTGAATCGGGGGCAGGCACCGGGGAGCTGTTTTTT.

There are many counts of this clonotype. V is TRBV24-1 and J is TRBJ2-1, with TRBD2 matching 12 bases. Germline V lookup: CDR1 KGHDR, CDR2 SFDVKD. The CDR3 runs 16 residues. Trimming took 2 bases from V and 6 from J; bases not matched to a gene: 4. In nucleotides, the CDR3 is TGTGCCACCAGTGATTCGACTAGCGGGAGACTCAATGAGCAGTTCTTC. It specifies CATSDSTSGRLNEQFF.

This clonotype was seen only a few times. The junction does not match germline at one end; this may be a read error. The chain joins TRBV11-1 to TRBJ1-6, with D tentatively TRBD1 (5 bases). The CDR3 is made up of 13 amino acids. The germline V gene has CDR1 SGHAT and CDR2 FQDESV (reference sequence). DNA for the CDR3: TGTACCAGCAGCTTTATCCGGGACGGGGCCCTCCACTTT. Encoded protein: CTSSFIRDGALHF.

About this clonotype itself: Compared with germline, one end of the junction differs, possibly owing to a read error. The chain carries TRBV5-5 and TRBJ1-5; D is undetermined. Looked up from germline, CDR1 is SGHKS and CDR2 is YYEKEE (reference sequence). The CDR3 loop spans 14 amino acids. CDR3 sequence reads: CASSLGSGNRPQHF. As DNA, the CDR3 is TGTGCCAGCAGCTTGGGTTCAGGCAATCGGCCCCAGCATTTT.